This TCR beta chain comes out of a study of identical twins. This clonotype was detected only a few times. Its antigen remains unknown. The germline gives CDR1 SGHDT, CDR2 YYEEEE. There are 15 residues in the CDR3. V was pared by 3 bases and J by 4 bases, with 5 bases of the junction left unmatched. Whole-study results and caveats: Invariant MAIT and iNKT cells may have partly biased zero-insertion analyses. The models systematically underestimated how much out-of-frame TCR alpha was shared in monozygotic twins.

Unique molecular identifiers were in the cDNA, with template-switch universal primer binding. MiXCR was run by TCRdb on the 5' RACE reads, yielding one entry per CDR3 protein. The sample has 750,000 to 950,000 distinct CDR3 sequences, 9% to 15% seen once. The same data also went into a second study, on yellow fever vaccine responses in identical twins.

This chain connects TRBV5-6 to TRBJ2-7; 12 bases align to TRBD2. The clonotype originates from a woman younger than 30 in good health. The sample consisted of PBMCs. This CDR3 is CASSSTSGSPYEQYF. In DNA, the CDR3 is TGTGCCAGCAGCTCGACTAGCGGGAGTCCTTACGAGCAGTACTTC.